This T cell receptor (beta chain) is drawn from a study of blood T cell repertoires in COVID-19. Overall study: From T cells, B-cell-depleted T cells, or PBMCs came the material, which was cDNA or gDNA.

V shed 4 bases and J 1 base; nucleotides not matched to a gene: 7. The CDR3 is 17 amino acids. Germline lookup yields CDR1 SGHRS and CDR2 YFSETQ. Patients in Seattle were enrolled during active infection, then followed longitudinally. Regarding this clone: The same CDR3 arises from other DNA sequences in this sample as well.

Repertoires were generated with immunoSEQ multiplex PCR, while TCRdb's copy carries only in-frame clones and drops some. Here the sample spans some 120,000 clones, around 81% being singletons. The receptor was isolated from a man aged 25 to 40 with COVID-19, enrolled during active disease. This chain links TRBV5-1 with TRBJ2-3; 12 nucleotides line up with TRBD2. Sequencing was carried out using peripheral blood. This chain's CDR3 is CASSPSGRASGTDTQYF. For the CDR3, the DNA is TGCGCCAGCAGCCCTAGCGGGAGGGCCTCGGGCACAGATACGCAGTATTTT.